The 10 T cell receptor beta chains given below trace back to one sample, sequenced in a study of T cell repertoires in aging, cancer and after chemotherapy. Peripheral blood genomic DNA, not sorted cells or RNA, was the template. Rearranged V-D-J TRB sequences were amplified with a mixed TRB-A/B primer pool. TCRdb re-called the multiplex PCR reads with MiXCR, one entry per CDR3 protein. Counted here are about 3,300 distinct CDR3 sequences, more than 20% occurring once; the ten biggest clones make up roughly a fifth. The sequenced sample was blood. The receptor set was obtained from a human donor with a blood cancer.

This clonotype is medium-sized. The chain recombines TRBV4-3 with TRBJ1-6, with D uncertain. Germline loops: CDR1 LGHNA, CDR2 YSLEER. Trimming removed 0 bases at V and 8 bases at J, with 5 bases between. The CDR3 is 13 residues long. CDR3 nucleotides: TGCGCCAGCAGCCAAGAGGGAGATTCACCCCTCCACTTT. As protein: CASSQEGDSPLHF.

This clonotype rates as medium-sized (0.01 to 0.1%). The chain carries TRBV27 and TRBJ2-7; 7 bases are a match to TRBD1. The length of the CDR3 is 14 residues. V was pared by 5 bases and J by 6 bases, with 10 bases of the junction left unmatched. Germline CDR1 is MNHEY and CDR2 is SMNVEV (reference sequence). The CDR3 protein is CASSPLGQVFEQYF. Here the CDR3 DNA reads TGTGCCAGCAGTCCCCTTGGACAGGTCTTCGAGCAGTACTTC.

In this sample, this clonotype turned up a few times. Sequence at one end of the junction differs from germline and may be a read error. This sequence joins TRBV5-3 and TRBJ2-1, with D tentatively TRBD1 or TRBD2 (5 bases each). TRBV5-3 qualifies as an ORF whose function is uncertain. The CDR3 runs to 14 residues. CDR3: CASAWDLSYNEQFF. The CDR3 DNA sequence: TGCGCCAGCGCCTGGGACCTCTCCTACAATGAGCAGTTCTTC.

This clonotype counts as medium-sized. The rearrangement links TRBV30 to TRBJ2-2, with D unclear. Trimming pared 4 bases from V and 6 bases from J, leaving 15 bases between. Per the germline V gene, CDR1 is GTSNPN and CDR2 is SVGIG (reference sequence). The CDR3 is 14 residues long. CDR3 region: CAWMDAARPGELFF. The DNA of the CDR3 is TGTGCCTGGATGGACGCAGCGAGGCCCGGGGAGCTGTTTTTT.

The rearrangement joins TRBV7-2 to TRBJ1-4; D gene ambiguous. With 1 base removed from V and 3 bases from J, the gap between germline ends came to 9 bases. The CDR3 extends over 15 amino acids. Germline assignment: CDR1 SGHTA and CDR2 FQGNSA. CDR3 nucleotide sequence: TGTGCCAGCAGCTTAGGCTGGCGGGCTAATGAAAAACTGTTTTTT. The encoded protein is CASSLGWRANEKLFF.

By proportion, this clonotype is medium-sized (0.01 to 0.1%). V is TRBV12-3 or TRBV12-4 and J is TRBJ2-2; perhaps TRBD2 as D (6 bases). Trimming took 5 bases from V and 4 from J, leaving 20 bases between them. There are 17 residues in the CDR3. DNA of the CDR3: TGTGCCAGCAGTGTTCGCGGACTATCGTTAAGCACCGGGGAGCTGTTTTTT. Translation: CASSVRGLSLSTGELFF.

The sample holds one count of this clonotype. The CDR3 here is CASSAGTGDGNYGYTF. The CDR3 DNA reads as TGTGCCAGTAGTGCCGGGACAGGGGATGGTAACTATGGCTACACCTTC. The V gene is TRBV19, the J gene TRBJ1-2; 10 nucleotides align to TRBD1. V shed 5 bases and J 1 base; nucleotides not matched to a gene: 7. This CDR3 is built from 16 residues. CDR1 and CDR2 (germline): LNHDA, SQIVND (reference sequence).

The chain uses TRBV24-1 and TRBJ2-3, with 12 bases fitting TRBD2. With 3 bases clipped from V and 6 bases from J, the junction kept 12 bases outside the gene matches. Germline-derived CDR1 and CDR2 are KGHDR and SFDVKD. The CDR3 is 18 residues long. The CDR3 loop is CATSDAGTSGPRTDTQYF. The CDR3 DNA reads as TGTGCCACCAGTGATGCCGGGACTAGCGGGCCGAGAACCGATACGCAGTATTTT.

This clonotype has only a few counts. An end of the junction differs from the germline gene, which may be a read error. The chain uses TRBV5-6 and TRBJ2-5, with 7 bases identical to TRBD1. The germline V gene has CDR1 SGHDT and CDR2 YYEEEE. The CDR3 extends over 14 amino acids. The DNA for the CDR3 is TGCGCCAGCAGCTTGACAGGGTCCATGAAGACCCAGTACTTC. Translated: CASSLTGSMKTQYF.

In its sample, this clonotype is medium-sized (0.01 to 0.1%). The rearrangement links TRBV5-6 to TRBJ1-1; D unclear. The CDR3 totals 15 residues. The V gene lost 2 bases and the J gene lost 1 base, with 12 bases spanning the gap. Germline values: CDR1 SGHDT, CDR2 YYEEEE. In DNA, the CDR3 is TGTGCCAGCAGCTTAATTCGAAGCTGGAACACTGAAGCTTTCTTT. It codes for CASSLIRSWNTEAFF.